This TCR beta chain was sequenced during a study of T cell changes during pregnancy in multiple sclerosis. The method was immunoSEQ multiplex PCR; TCRdb's version includes in-frame clones alone and lacks a portion of them. The repertoire holds about 17,000 clones, with 70% to 90% as singletons. This CDR3 contains 16 residues. The germline gives CDR1 MNHEY, CDR2 SMNVEV (reference sequence). The junction had 9 bases not matched to a gene; V was cut back by 6 bases and J by 4 bases. The receptor was derived from a female donor in good health, enrolled as a control in a pregnancy study. The source was CD8+ T cells from peripheral blood mononuclear cells, collected after pregnancy. V usage is TRBV27 and J usage is TRBJ2-3; 11 positions match TRBD2. CDR3 residues: CASRRLAGWVADTQYF. The CDR3 DNA is TGTGCCAGCAGGAGACTAGCGGGGTGGGTGGCAGATACGCAGTATTTT.